This paragraph covers one T cell receptor beta chain sequence. This specimen belongs to a study of cytomegalovirus exposure and HLA in healthy donors. The length of the CDR3 is 14 residues. V lost 4 bases to trimming and J lost 3 bases; unmatched junction nucleotides: 3. The V gene's germline CDR1 is LNHDA and CDR2 SQIVND (reference sequence). The primer mix had 60 Vbeta and 13 Jbeta primers. Measured with immunoSEQ multiplex PCR; TCRdb has only the in-frame clones, and not every one. The data show 100,000 to 150,000 clones, around 82% seen once. V is TRBV19 and J is TRBJ2-1, with 7 bases lining up with TRBD2. The sample comprised PBMCs. The TCR originated in a female donor in good health and CMV-seronegative. This CDR3 reads CASSNGGDYNEQFF. The CDR3 DNA sequence: TGTGCCAGTAGTAATGGGGGGGACTACAATGAGCAGTTCTTC.